This T cell receptor beta chain derives from a study of T cell responses to AZD1222 COVID-19 vaccine. Sequencing used immunoSEQ multiplex PCR; TCRdb keeps in-frame clones, though not all of them. The data contain 90,000 to 130,000 clones, roughly 93% of them singletons. The CDR3 length is 14 residues. The J segment lost 4 bases and the V segment lost 3 bases, leaving 6 bases of the junction unmatched. Germline CDR1 SGDLS, CDR2 YYNGEE. This clone was observed a single time. The rearrangement joins TRBV9 to TRBJ2-5; TRBD2 matches 7 bases. This receptor was taken from an adult who received the AZD1222 COVID-19 vaccine. Sequencing was performed on peripheral blood, taken 28 days after the second AZD1222 dose. The CDR3 loop reads CASSEGTNVETQYF. The CDR3 DNA reads as TGTGCCAGCAGCGAGGGGACTAATGTAGAGACCCAGTACTTC.